This T cell receptor (beta chain) was found in a study of blood T cell repertoires in COVID-19. Only in-frame clones appear in the TCRdb table, and some are missing; sequencing was by immunoSEQ multiplex PCR. Of around 80,000 clones listed, around three quarters are singletons. Germline V CDR1 and CDR2: MNHEY, SVGAGI. CDR3 length: 14 residues. V trimming: 5 bases; J trimming: 4 bases; junction bases outside the gene matches: 5. Sequenced input: peripheral blood. This TCR came from a woman between 65 and 79 years old with acute or convalescent COVID-19. The V call is TRBV6-5, the J call TRBJ2-5; TRBD1 matches at 9 bases. CDR3: CASSPQGQGETQYF. CDR3 nucleotide sequence: TGTGCCAGCAGTCCCCAGGGACAGGGAGAGACCCAGTACTTC.